This T cell receptor beta chain is from a study of CD8+ T cells in alopecia areata. Broader study findings: While patients received tofacitinib, many expanded lesional clones remained present in scalp and blood.

J gave up 3 bases and V 7 bases, and 10 bases lay outside the gene matches. In germline, CDR1 is SGHRS, CDR2 YFSETQ. The CDR3 runs 15 residues. Treatment here: oral pan-JAK inhibitor, 5-10 mg twice daily. Isolated RNA was reverse transcribed into cDNA used as the sequencing template. Sequenced by immunoSEQ multiplex PCR; TCRdb stores in-frame clones only, minus some. The sample has some 170,000 clones, approximately 59% seen once; the top ten hold more than 15%. In the case of this clone: Antigen unknown.

This specimen was CD4+ T cells sorted from blood, taken at approximately week 60, from a patient treated with tofacitinib. The rearrangement joins TRBV5-1 to TRBJ2-5; 9 nucleotides match TRBD2. This receptor was obtained from a human donor with alopecia areata. CDR3 in DNA: TGCGCCAGCGCTCTCGGGCGGGGGGGCGAAGAGACCCAGTACTTC. Translation gives CASALGRGGEETQYF.